Listed below are T cell receptor beta chains from one sample, sequenced in a study of shared clonotypes between healthy human individuals. Here immunoSEQ multiplex PCR was the method, and the copy in TCRdb shows in-frame clones only, minus some. The profile covers about 2.2 million clones, with around 93% appearing a single time and 1.5% to 2% taken by the ten largest. The sequencing input was naive CD8+ T cells from PBMCs. All receptors derive from a man younger than 35 in good health. Some clones in this sample may be carry-over from other donors' samples. CDR3s include the opening cysteine and the closing phenylalanine or tryptophan. The order of the fields is V gene, D gene, clone size, J gene, CDR3 DNA, CDR3 protein. A D gene is named only where the DNA matches it firmly. For some rows the clone size is stated as once, few or many, or as a class when expanded; others skip it.

>TRBV15|-|-|TRBJ2-2
TGTGCCACCAGCAGAGGGAGGTTCGACGAAGCCTCCACCGGGGAGCTGTTTTTT
CATSRGRFDEASTGELFF
>TRBV28|-|-|TRBJ1-2
TGTGCCAGCAGTTTTACAGGATCATATGGCTACACCTTC
CASSFTGSYGYTF
>TRBV4-1|TRBD2|once|TRBJ2-1
TGCGCCAGCAGCCAAGCGACTAGCGGGGCGGAGTTCTTC
CASSQATSGAEFF
>TRBV6-1|TRBD2|-|TRBJ2-7
TGTGCCAGCAGTGAATATCCCGGCGGGCTAGCGGACTCCTACGAGCAGTACTTC
CASSEYPGGLADSYEQYF
>TRBV6-1|-|-|TRBJ1-5
TGTGCCAGCAGTGAAGCGAGGCCAGGAGGACAGCCCCAGCATTTT
CASSEARPGGQPQHF
>TRBV9|-|-|TRBJ1-2
TGTGCCAGCAGCATTCCCGTCGAGGGGGACGAAGATAACTATGGCTACACCTTC
CASSIPVEGDEDNYGYTF
>TRBV2|-|-|TRBJ2-7
TGTGCCAGCAGGGGGTCCTACGAGCAGTACTTC
CASRGSYEQYF
>TRBV27|TRBD2|once|TRBJ2-7
TGTGCCAGCAGTCCCCTCTCATCGACTAGCGGGAGCTACGAGCAGTACTTC
CASSPLSSTSGSYEQYF
>TRBV11-3|TRBD2|once|TRBJ2-7
TGTGCCAGCAGCGTCAGCGGGAGGGCATACGAGCAGTACTTC
CASSVSGRAYEQYF
>TRBV28|-|-|TRBJ1-1
TGTGCCGCATCAGGGTACAACACTGAAGCTTTCTTT
CAASGYNTEAFF
>TRBV5-1|TRBD1|once|TRBJ2-7
TGCGCCAGCAGCTACGGGACAGTCTCCTACGAGCAGTACTTC
CASSYGTVSYEQYF
>TRBV27|TRBD1|-|TRBJ1-2
TGTGCCAGCAGCTTAGGGGGCACGTATGGCTACACCTTC
CASSLGGTYGYTF
>TRBV11-2|TRBD1|-|TRBJ1-3
TGTGCCAGCGCTCGACCGCGGGACAGACCTGGAAACACCATATATTTT
CASARPRDRPGNTIYF
>TRBV25-1|-|-|TRBJ2-7
TGTGCCAGCAGTAGGAGACCCTCCCCTGAGCAGTACTTC
CASSRRPSPEQYF
>TRBV27|-|-|TRBJ2-7
TGTGCCAGCAGTTCGTTCGGGCCCACCTACGAGCAGTACTTC
CASSSFGPTYEQYF
>TRBV29-1|TRBD1|-|TRBJ1-5
TGCAGCGTACAACAGGGGAGCAATCAGCCCCAGCATTTT
CSVQQGSNQPQHF
>TRBV27|-|-|TRBJ2-5
TGTGCCAGCAGTTTTGGGCCCGGAGCTCAAGAGACCCAGTACTTC
CASSFGPGAQETQYF
>TRBV6-1|-|-|TRBJ2-5
TGTGCCAGCAGTGAATTATTCGGCAGGGTAGCAGAGACCCAGTACTTC
CASSELFGRVAETQYF
>TRBV28|TRBD2|-|TRBJ2-3
TGTGCCAGCAGTTTGGGACTAGAAGGGGTGACAGATACGCAGTATTTT
CASSLGLEGVTDTQYF
>TRBV5-5|-|-|TRBJ2-7
TGTGCCAGCAGCTATGGGACACACTACGAGCAGTACTTC
CASSYGTHYEQYF
>TRBV5-1|TRBD1|-|TRBJ2-1
TGCGCCAGCAGCATAGCCCCGGGACAGCGGTTCTCCTACAATGAGCAGTTCTTC
CASSIAPGQRFSYNEQFF
>TRBV7-2|TRBD2|-|TRBJ2-1
TGTGCCAGCAGCTTACTTAGCGGGAGAATCTATGAGCAGTTCTTC
CASSLLSGRIYEQFF
>TRBV7-9|-|-|TRBJ2-1
TGTGCCAGCAGCCCCAATCTCGGCAGCTCCTACAATGAGCAGTTCTTC
CASSPNLGSSYNEQFF
>TRBV7-9|-|-|TRBJ1-4
TGTGCCAGCAGCTTTGACACCTTTAGTAGTGAAAAACTGTTTTTT
CASSFDTFSSEKLFF
>TRBV5-4|-|-|TRBJ2-1
TGTGCCAGCAGCTTCACAGGGTCCTACAATGAGCAGTTCTTC
CASSFTGSYNEQFF
>TRBV6-5|-|-|TRBJ1-2
TGTGCCAGCAGTCACAGGGTCAACTATGGCTACACCTTC
CASSHRVNYGYTF
>TRBV11-2|-|-|TRBJ2-1
TGTGCCAGCAGCCGAGACTCACAGCCCGAGCAGTTCTTC
CASSRDSQPEQFF
>TRBV7-8|-|-|TRBJ1-2
TGTGCCAGCAGCTTAGGTGGCAGGGCCTATGGCTACACCTTC
CASSLGGRAYGYTF
>TRBV7-9|-|-|TRBJ1-1
TGTGCCAGCAGCCCCCCGGACATGAACACTGAAGCTTTCTTT
CASSPPDMNTEAFF
>TRBV9|TRBD1|-|TRBJ2-7
TGTGCCAGCAGCCGGACAGGGAGCTCCTACGAGCAGTACTTC
CASSRTGSSYEQYF
>TRBV4-2|-|-|TRBJ1-4
TGTGCCAGCAGCCGAGAGCGCGATGTGATTTCTGAAAAACTGTTTTTT
CASSRERDVISEKLFF
>TRBV2|-|-|TRBJ1-4
TGTGCCAGCAGCCGCTCTACAGGGATCACTAATGAAAAACTGTTTTTT
CASSRSTGITNEKLFF
>TRBV4-3|TRBD2|once|TRBJ2-5
TGCGCCAGCAGCCAAGATCTGCTGTCTAGCGGGGGTCCTCAAGAGACCCAGTACTTC
CASSQDLLSSGGPQETQYF
>TRBV5-8|-|once|TRBJ2-6
TGTGCCAGCAGGGAAGTCGGAATACCTATCTCTGGGGCCAACGTCCTGACTTTC
CASREVGIPISGANVLTF
>TRBV19|TRBD1|-|TRBJ1-1
TGTGCCAGTAGTTCCGGGACAGCGAACACTGAAGCTTTCTTT
CASSSGTANTEAFF
>TRBV6-1|-|-|TRBJ1-5
TGTGCCAGCAGTGAAGACGCGCTGTGGGGGTATAGCAATCAGCCCCAGCATTTT
CASSEDALWGYSNQPQHF
>TRBV6-5|-|-|TRBJ1-5
TGTGCCAGCAGTTACGGGCGGGACTATCAGCCCCAGCATTTT
CASSYGRDYQPQHF
>TRBV6-1|-|-|TRBJ1-1
TGTGCCAGCTACCTATCAGCCAGTACTGAAGCTTTCTTT
CASYLSASTEAFF
>TRBV27|-|-|TRBJ2-1
TGTGCCAGCAGTCTCTGGACTGGAAGGGGCAATGAGCAGTTCTTC
CASSLWTGRGNEQFF
>TRBV11-2|TRBD1|-|TRBJ2-3
TGTGCCAGCAGCGCGGGACAGGCGGGAACAGATACGCAGTATTTT
CASSAGQAGTDTQYF
>TRBV5-1|TRBD1|-|TRBJ2-3
TGCGCCAGCAGCCCGGAGACAGGGGGTTATTCGCAGTATTTT
CASSPETGGYSQYF
>TRBV5-1|TRBD1|-|TRBJ1-1
TGCGCCAGCAGCCTGGGACAGTTTAGGAACACTGAAGCTTTCTTT
CASSLGQFRNTEAFF
>TRBV27|-|once|TRBJ2-2
TGTGCCAGCAGTTTATTCCCGTCGGGCGGGGAGCTGTTTTTT
CASSLFPSGGELFF
>TRBV18|-|-|TRBJ2-2
TGTGCCAGCTCACCAGGTCAAGGGGCAGGATCGAACACCGGGGAGCTGTTTTTT
CASSPGQGAGSNTGELFF
>TRBV9|TRBD1|once|TRBJ2-2
TGTGCCAGCAGCTTAGGACAGGGTGCCCGGGGGACCGGGGAGCTGTTTTTT
CASSLGQGARGTGELFF
>TRBV14|TRBD1|-|TRBJ2-1
TGTGCCAGCAGCCAAGCGGGGACAGGGAGAAATGAGCAGTTCTTC
CASSQAGTGRNEQFF
>TRBV6-1|-|-|TRBJ2-2
TGTGCCAGTGGGGGGGCCGGGAACACCGGGGAGCTGTTTTTT
CASGGAGNTGELFF
>TRBV5-4|-|once|TRBJ2-7
TGTGCCAGCAGCGGGGCGGGGTCCTACGAGCAGTACTTC
CASSGAGSYEQYF
>TRBV4-1|-|-|TRBJ2-6
TGCGCCAGCAGCTATCAGACCGGAGTCTCTGGGGCCAACGTCCTGACTTTC
CASSYQTGVSGANVLTF
>TRBV11-2|TRBD1|-|TRBJ2-7
TGTGCCAGCAGTTTGGGACAGGGGACCACCTACGAGCAGTACTTC
CASSLGQGTTYEQYF
>TRBV6-6|TRBD1|-|TRBJ1-2
TGTGCCAGCAGTTACGGGACAGGTGATTATGGCTACACCTTC
CASSYGTGDYGYTF
>TRBV16|-|-|TRBJ2-5
TGTGCCAGCAGCCAAGCTTGGTCCGGGCGGCAAGAGACCCAGTACTTC
CASSQAWSGRQETQYF